This T cell receptor beta chain is drawn from a study of response to subunit inactivated influenza vaccine. Notes on the study in general: Researchers suggested that each seasonal influenza vaccination recruits few new T cells.

A remark on this clonotype: Its specificity is not known.

This CDR3 contains 13 residues. Germline CDR1 reads SGHRS; CDR2 reads YFSETQ. V dropped 1 base and J dropped 5 bases, with 8 bases sitting between them. TCRdb passed the RT-PCR reads through MiXCR, listing each CDR3 protein once. Of fewer than 700,000 distinct CDR3 sequences detected, about an eighth appear once; the ten largest clones hold under 15%. This chain joins TRBV5-1 and TRBJ2-3; D ambiguous. This clonotype was obtained from a man aged 50 to 60 who received an inactivated influenza vaccine. This material consisted of PBMCs from blood, taken 40 to 50 days after vaccination. CDR3 in DNA: TGCGCCAGCAGCTTGAATTCCGGAGATACGCAGTATTTT. Its protein is CASSLNSGDTQYF.